This T cell receptor (beta chain) was documented in a study of CD8 T cells in ankylosing spondylitis. Study findings and constraints: Within ankylosing spondylitis blood, a TCR beta motif made up of seven or eight highly homologous variants appeared to be characteristic.

In regard to this clonotype: Its antigen is not known.

Each CDR3 protein is one row after TCRdb ran MiXCR on the 5' RACE reads. The table records over 450,000 distinct CDR3 sequences, about an eighth of them present only once. Sequencing used blood, either unsorted or a sorted T cell fraction (not recorded which). The receptor was isolated from a male donor with ankylosing spondylitis.

The CDR3 region is CASSLRNRNNEQFF. The CDR3 bases are TGTGCCAGTAGTCTTCGGAACCGAAACAATGAGCAGTTCTTC. The V call is TRBV19, the J call TRBJ2-1; D is undetermined. The CDR3 length is 14 residues. The V gene's germline CDR1 is LNHDA and CDR2 SQIVND (reference sequence). Trimming pared 5 bases from V and 5 bases from J, leaving 13 bases between.